What follows are 9 T cell receptor beta chains derived from one specimen sequenced in a study of regulatory T cells in long-lasting Graves disease. iRepertoire HTBI primers and Arm-PCR of CDR3 regions built TCR beta libraries. TCRdb passed the multiplex PCR reads through MiXCR, listing each CDR3 protein once. The sample carries 560,000 or so distinct CDR3 sequences, about 15% recorded once. Time point: newly diagnosed GD, antithyroid drugs for less than 3 months. From RNA extracted from PBMCs, the TCR library was made. These same records also appear under a second study, on T cells in Graves' hyperthyroidism and ophthalmopathy.

The sample in question was peripheral blood mononuclear cells (PBMCs), obtained at new diagnosis, from a patient treated with antithyroid drugs. These receptors all stem from a man younger than 35 with Graves disease.

There are a few counts of this clonotype. V and J are TRBV12-3 or TRBV12-4 and TRBJ1-6, with 7 nucleotides matching TRBD1. The V and J ends lost 2 bases and 9 bases, in that order; junction bases with no gene match: 1. The CDR3 runs 13 residues. CDR3 bases: TGTGCCAGCAGTTTATCAGGGGGTTCACCCCTCCACTTT. Protein product: CASSLSGGSPLHF.

This clonotype was recorded at least ten times. This chain joins TRBV3-1 and TRBJ2-1; D possibly corresponds to TRBD2 (5 bases). Trimming left V 0 bases short and J 9 bases short, with 15 bases between. Germline V gene lookup returns CDR1 LGHDT and CDR2 YNNKEL (reference sequence). The length of the CDR3 is 15 residues. The CDR3 sequence: CASSQDNGRGREQFF. The DNA for the CDR3 is TGTGCCAGCAGCCAAGATAACGGCCGCGGGCGTGAGCAGTTCTTC.

This clonotype occurred many times. The rearrangement uses TRBV20-1 and TRBJ2-1; TRBD2 matches 7 bases. This CDR3 region has 13 residues. J was trimmed by 3 bases and V by 5 bases; bases with no gene match: 4. Germline V lookup: CDR1 DFQATT, CDR2 SNEGSKA (reference sequence). CDR3 amino acids: CSAGQRGYNEQFF. As DNA, the CDR3 is TGCAGTGCTGGCCAGCGGGGCTACAATGAGCAGTTCTTC.

This clonotype was seen many times. This chain uses TRBV7-2 with TRBJ2-7; 9 positions match TRBD2. V shed 4 bases, J shed 6 bases, and the junction held 7 bases outside the gene matches. The CDR3 is 14 residues long. CDR1 and CDR2 (germline): SGHTA, FQGNSA. The DNA of the CDR3 is TGTGCCAGCAGCTCTACGGGACTAGCTGGCGAGCAGTACTTC. Amino acid sequence: CASSSTGLAGEQYF.

This clonotype was observed a handful of times. This chain joins TRBV27 and TRBJ2-2, with 13 bases that match TRBD2. V shed 6 bases, J shed 0 bases, and the junction held 4 bases outside the gene matches. CDR1 is MNHEY and CDR2 is SMNVEV in the germline V gene (reference sequence). CDR3 size: 17 residues. CDR3 amino acids: CASRGGLAGTNTGELFF. The DNA of the CDR3 is TGTGCCAGCAGGGGGGGACTAGCGGGGACGAACACCGGGGAGCTGTTTTTT.

This clonotype appeared many times. This rearrangement joins TRBV30 to TRBJ1-5; D might be TRBD1 (6 bases). Trimming left V 4 bases short and J 4 bases short, with 14 bases between. CDR3 length: 14 amino acids. The germline gives CDR1 GTSNPN, CDR2 SVGIG (reference sequence). The CDR3 here is CAWTTTGSNQPQHF. DNA of the CDR3: TGTGCCTGGACCACTACAGGGAGTAATCAGCCCCAGCATTTT.

This chain uses TRBV6-1 with TRBJ2-1, with D possibly TRBD2 on 6 matching bases. Germline lookup yields CDR1 MNHNS and CDR2 SASEGT. The CDR3 consists of 14 residues. V dropped 6 bases and J dropped 6 bases, with 15 bases sitting between them. This CDR3 reads CASSGSPKSNEQFF. In DNA form, the CDR3 reads TGTGCCAGCAGCGGGAGCCCAAAGTCCAATGAGCAGTTCTTC.

There are many counts of this clonotype. This chain connects TRBV11-2 to TRBJ1-6, with 12 bases identical to TRBD1. CDR1 and CDR2 from the germline V gene are SGHAT and FQNNGV. V was pared by 5 bases and J by 7 bases, with 3 bases of the junction left unmatched. The CDR3 is 15 amino acids. CDR3 residues: CASSAGTGGNSPLHF. The CDR3 DNA sequence: TGTGCCAGCAGCGCCGGGACAGGGGGCAATTCACCCCTCCACTTT. The full variable domain, with the rest looked up from reference TRBV11-2 and TRBJ1-6, is EAGVAQSPRYKIIEKRQSVAFWCNPISGHATLYWYQQILGQGPKLLIQFQNNGVVDDSQLPKDRFSAERLKGVDSTLKIQPAKLEDSAVYLCASSAGTGGNSPLHFGNGTRLTVT.

At least ten counts were recorded for this clonotype. The V call is TRBV6-1, the J call TRBJ2-7; 9 bases match TRBD2. CDR3 length: 14 amino acids. Germline CDR1 is MNHNS and CDR2 is SASEGT. Unmatched junction bases numbered 9, after V lost 9 bases and J lost 3 bases. The CDR3 DNA sequence: TGTGCCAGTGGGTTCGCGGGAGGGCTCTACGAGCAGTACTTC. Translating it yields CASGFAGGLYEQYF.